These T cell receptor beta chains were read from a single sample in a study of patients and donors after allogeneic stem cell transplantation. TCRdb reanalysed the RT-PCR reads using MiXCR and keeps one entry per CDR3 protein. Among roughly 26,000 distinct CDR3 sequences, about 8% were seen once, and the ten largest hold approximately 48%. Sequencing was carried out using blood, either unsorted or a sorted T cell fraction (not recorded which). The receptors were gathered from a human donor who was either an allogeneic HSCT recipient or a stem cell or donor lymphocyte infusion donor (not recorded which). It is not recorded whose cells these are; they may come from a transplant donor. Both conserved end residues are part of each CDR3. Each record gives: J gene, V gene, D gene, CDR3 length, clone size, CDR3 DNA, CDR3 protein. The D gene is left open where the match is weak. Clone size appears in some rows only: once, few, many, or a class for an expanded clone.

TRBJ2-2	TRBV9	-	16	-	TGTGCCAGCAACCAGGGGGGTACAACGAACACCGGGGAGCTGTTTTTT	CASNQGGTTNTGELFF
TRBJ1-2	TRBV5-1	TRBD1	16	many	TGCGCCAGCAGCTTGGACGGGACAGGGCAGTACTATGGCTACACCTTC	CASSLDGTGQYYGYTF
TRBJ1-5	TRBV3-1	TRBD1	19	many	TGTGCCAGCAGCCAAGGAGGCGTCAGGGGGCTTTTAGGCAATCAGCCCCAGCATTTT	CASSQGGVRGLLGNQPQHF
TRBJ2-2	TRBV7-8	TRBD1	16	many	TGTGCCAGCAGGCAGGACAGGGAAGTATACACCGGGGAGCTGTTTTTT	CASRQDREVYTGELFF
TRBJ2-7	TRBV25-1	-	14	few	TGTGCCAGCAGTGAGCCGGGGTGGACCTACGAGCAGTACTTC	CASSEPGWTYEQYF
TRBJ1-1	TRBV10-3	-	15	few	TGTGCCATCAGTGAGTCCGACAGGCTGAACACTGAAGCTTTCTTT	CAISESDRLNTEAFF
TRBJ2-5	TRBV7-6	TRBD1	17	many	TGTGCCAGCAGCAGGCCGCGGGACAGGAGAGCGGAAGGGACCCAGTACTTC	CASSRPRDRRAEGTQYF
TRBJ1-1	TRBV20-1	-	14	many	TGCAGTGCTAGAGCCTTCAAAGTGAACACTGAAGCTTTCTTT	CSARAFKVNTEAFF
TRBJ1-3	TRBV9	-	16	-	TGTGCCAGCAGCGTAGATGGGTGGGGGACTGGAAACACCATATATTTT	CASSVDGWGTGNTIYF
TRBJ1-1	TRBV18	-	13	few	TGTGCCAGCTCACCGACAGAGAACACTGAAGCTTTCTTT	CASSPTENTEAFF
TRBJ1-5	TRBV7-9	-	16	few	TGTGCCAGCAGCTTAGCGGGGACACTTAGCAATCAGCCCCAGCATTTT	CASSLAGTLSNQPQHF
TRBJ2-2	TRBV6-5	-	17	few	TGTGCCAGCAGTTACGGGAGCCGAGCTTGGGACACCGGGGAGCTGTTTTTT	CASSYGSRAWDTGELFF
TRBJ1-5	TRBV11-2	-	12	-	TGTGCCAGCAGCGAGGGCGGGGGGGCCCAGCATTTT	CASSEGGGAQHF
TRBJ2-3	TRBV11-3	-	14	-	TGTGCCAGCAGCTCAGGTCAGCCCACAGATACGCAGTATTTT	CASSSGQPTDTQYF
TRBJ1-4	TRBV7-9	-	13	-	TGTGCCAGCAGCTTTTCGGGAAACGAAAAACTGTTTTTT	CASSFSGNEKLFF
TRBJ2-2	TRBV5-8	TRBD1	16	many	TGTGCCAGCAGCTCCCCGGGACAGGGCACCACCGGGGAGCTGTTTTTT	CASSSPGQGTTGELFF
TRBJ2-1	TRBV24-1	TRBD2	16	medium-sized	TGTGCCACCAGTGACCCCGGGGGGGCGGGGGGAAATGAGCAGTTCTTC	CATSDPGGAGGNEQFF
TRBJ1-6	TRBV19	-	16	-	TGTGCCAGTAGTATCACCGGGACCCAGGGGAATTCACCCCTCCACTTT	CASSITGTQGNSPLHF
TRBJ2-1	TRBV7-3	-	13	-	TGTGCCAGCAGCTTAGGGTCCTACAATGAGCAGTTCTTC	CASSLGSYNEQFF
TRBJ2-7	TRBV5-4	TRBD1	15	-	TGTGCCAGCAGCTTGGTGGCGGGACAGGGGTACGAGCAGTACTTC	CASSLVAGQGYEQYF
TRBJ1-1	TRBV29-1	-	11	many	TGCAGCGTTGGGGAGAACACTGAAGCTTTCTTT	CSVGENTEAFF
TRBJ2-5	TRBV7-9	-	14	-	TGTGCCAGCAGCTTATTCCTGGCCGGGGAGACCCAGTACTTC	CASSLFLAGETQYF
TRBJ1-6	TRBV7-9	-	16	-	TGTGCCAGCAGCTCCGGGGTCACAGGCTGGGCTTCACCCCTCCACTTT	CASSSGVTGWASPLHF
TRBJ2-1	TRBV28	-	12	-	TGTGCCAGCAGTTTGAAGTACAATGAGCAGTTCTTC	CASSLKYNEQFF
TRBJ1-6	TRBV28	-	14	-	TGTGCCAGCATCCTGGACTCTACTAGGTCACCCCTCCACTTT	CASILDSTRSPLHF
TRBJ2-3	TRBV5-6	-	14	-	TGTGCCAGCAGCTTGGTTGAGGGCGGCGATACGCAGTATTTT	CASSLVEGGDTQYF
TRBJ2-1	TRBV27	TRBD2	15	-	TGTGCCAGCAGTATACTAGCGGGAGACTACAATGAGCAGTTCTTC	CASSILAGDYNEQFF
TRBJ1-4	TRBV24-1	TRBD1	12	many	TGTGCCACCCAGGGGGTGGATGAAAAACTGTTTTTT	CATQGVDEKLFF
TRBJ2-7	TRBV28	TRBD2	15	-	TGTGCCAGCAGCTCTCTAGCGGGGGCCCGCTACGAGCAGTACTTC	CASSSLAGARYEQYF
TRBJ2-2	TRBV4-2	TRBD1	17	few	TGTGCCAGCAGCCAAGGGATGACAGGGGGATGGACCGGGGAGCTGTTTTTT	CASSQGMTGGWTGELFF
TRBJ2-1	TRBV30	TRBD2	14	many	TGTGCCTGGAACAGCGGGAACTCCTACAATGAGCAGTTCTTC	CAWNSGNSYNEQFF
TRBJ2-5	TRBV7-9	TRBD2	16	-	TGTGCCAGCAGCTTAGTGAGCGGGGGGGCTGGGGAGACCCAGTACTTC	CASSLVSGGAGETQYF